Listed here are 15 T cell receptor beta chains from one sample, sequenced in a study of blood T cell repertoires in COVID-19. Measured with immunoSEQ multiplex PCR; TCRdb has only the in-frame clones, and not every one. The sample includes around 500,000 clones, 80% to 90% of them seen just once. Sequencing was done on a sample of PBMCs or T cells enriched from blood (not recorded which). The receptors stem from a woman aged 55-69 years who had recovered from COVID-19.

Only one count was recorded for this clone. The chain is built from TRBV19 and TRBJ1-2, with 8 bases fitting TRBD1. The ends lost 0 bases at V and 5 bases at J; junction bases unmatched: 2. The germline V gene encodes CDR1 LNHDA and CDR2 SQIVND (reference sequence). This CDR3 is 14 amino acids long. The CDR3 protein is CASSIDRQGYGYTF. In DNA form, the CDR3 reads TGTGCCAGTAGTATAGATCGACAGGGGTATGGCTACACCTTC. Looking up the rest from reference TRBV19 and TRBJ1-2 gives the full variable domain: DGGITQSPKYLFRKEGQNVTLSCEQNLNHDAMYWYRQDPGQGLRLIYYSQIVNDFQKGDIAEGYSVSREKKESFPLTVTSAQKNPTAFYLCASSIDRQGYGYTFGSGTRLTVV.

The V gene is TRBV18, the J gene TRBJ2-5; 12 bases align to TRBD2. J lost 5 bases, V lost 3 bases, and 4 bases had no gene match. This CDR3 spans 15 amino acids. The germline CDR1 and CDR2 sequences are KGHSH and LQKENI. The CDR3 reads CASSPLAGGLETQYF. CDR3 bases: TGTGCCAGCTCACCCCTAGCGGGGGGGCTGGAGACCCAGTACTTC.

The V call is TRBV5-1, the J call TRBJ2-1; D might be TRBD2 (5 bases). V gave up 3 bases and J gave up 4 bases, with 14 bases separating them. CDR1 is SGHRS and CDR2 is YFSETQ in the germline V gene. The CDR3 is 15 residues long. CDR3 nucleotides: TGCGCCAGCAGCTCCGTGAGCGGAGATTACAATGAGCAGTTCTTC. The encoded protein is CASSSVSGDYNEQFF.

The V gene is TRBV9, the J gene TRBJ2-3; 15 bases map to TRBD2. Trimming cost V 4 bases and J 4 bases; bases outside gene matches: 4. The CDR3 runs 16 residues. Per germline, CDR1 SGDLS and CDR2 YYNGEE. In DNA, the CDR3 is TGTGCCAGCAGCTCGCGGACTAGCGGGGGGGCAGATACGCAGTATTTT. This translates into CASSSRTSGGADTQYF.

This clone is a singleton in its sample. This chain uses TRBV10-3 with TRBJ2-5; 7 bases fit TRBD1. This CDR3 has 15 residues. Germline V gives CDR1 ENHRY, CDR2 SYGVKD. V was pared by 5 bases and J by 1 base, with 7 bases of the junction left unmatched. CDR3: CAISSPTGTQETQYF. CDR3 DNA sequence: TGTGCCATCAGTTCCCCGACAGGGACCCAAGAGACCCAGTACTTC.

The genes are TRBV3-1 (or the pseudogene TRBV3-2) and TRBJ1-2; D may be TRBD1 (5 bases). The V and J ends lost 1 base and 8 bases respectively, with 17 bases between them. There are 15 residues in the CDR3. Germline V lookup: CDR1 LGHDT, CDR2 YNNKEL (reference sequence). CDR3 region: CASSQGAGGSHGYTF. CDR3 DNA: TGTGCCAGCAGCCAAGGGGCCGGGGGTAGTCACGGCTACACCTTC.

The chain couples TRBV7-8 to TRBJ2-2, with 9 nucleotides matching TRBD2. CDR3 length: 15 residues. Germline lookup yields CDR1 SGHVS and CDR2 FQNEAQ. V dropped 1 base and J dropped 6; count of bases not matched to a gene: 3. Here the CDR3 reads CASSLVAGESGELFF. As DNA, the CDR3 is TGTGCCAGCAGCTTAGTAGCGGGGGAGTCCGGGGAGCTGTTTTTT.

The chain links TRBV19 to TRBJ2-3; 9 bases are shared with TRBD1. The germline V gene encodes CDR1 LNHDA and CDR2 SQIVND (reference sequence). V shed 5 bases and J 2 bases; nucleotides not matched to a gene: 11. This CDR3 comprises 17 residues. CDR3 in DNA: TGTGCCAGTAGTGAAAAGCCGGGACAGGGCCCCACAGATACGCAGTATTTT. Translating it yields CASSEKPGQGPTDTQYF.

This chain connects TRBV28 to TRBJ1-3, with no clear D. The CDR3 has 14 residues. V gave up 3 bases and J gave up 0 bases, with 6 bases separating them. CDR1 is MDHEN and CDR2 is SYDVKM in the germline V gene. The CDR3 region is CASSFFSSGNTIYF. The DNA for the CDR3 is TGTGCCAGCAGTTTTTTTAGCTCTGGAAACACCATATATTTT.

This clone was seen just once. The chain joins TRBV4-1 to TRBJ2-6; 7 nucleotides line up with TRBD1. V lost 0 bases, J lost 2 bases, and 4 bases stayed unmatched. The germline V gene encodes CDR1 MGHRA and CDR2 YSYEKL. This CDR3 region has 17 residues. The CDR3 DNA is TGCGCCAGCAGCCAAGATGACAGGGCGGCTGGGGCCAACGTCCTGACTTTC. Its protein product is CASSQDDRAAGANVLTF.

This clone was seen only a few times. V usage is TRBV9 and J usage is TRBJ1-1, with a possible D match to TRBD1 (6 bases). The CDR3 totals 13 residues. V lost 3 bases, J lost 10 bases, and 16 bases lay in between. Germline V CDR1 and CDR2: SGDLS, YYNGEE. CDR3 amino acids: CASSATGRMGAFF. In nucleotides, the CDR3 is TGTGCCAGCAGCGCAACAGGGAGAATGGGAGCTTTCTTT.

The rearrangement joins TRBV9 to TRBJ2-3; the D gene is possibly TRBD2 (6 bases). The CDR3 has 19 residues. Germline CDR1 SGDLS, CDR2 YYNGEE. V lost 0 bases to trimming and J lost 3 bases, with 23 bases between them. CDR3 DNA sequence: TGTGCCAGCAGCGTAGAAGTAGCTATGGTGGGGGGTGGAACAGATACGCAGTATTTT. It codes for CASSVEVAMVGGGTDTQYF.

V is TRBV5-6 and J is TRBJ2-7; 9 positions match TRBD1. The CDR3 is 14 residues long. Trimming at V came to 3 bases and at J to 2 bases, leaving 3 bases not matched to a gene. CDR1 and CDR2 (germline): SGHDT, YYEEEE. CDR3 in DNA: TGTGCCAGCAGCTCGACAGGGGGTACCTACGAGCAGTACGTC. Amino acids: CASSSTGGTYEQYV.

V usage is TRBV29-1 and J usage is TRBJ2-1, with 10 bases matching TRBD1. CDR1 is SQVTM and CDR2 is ANQGSEA in the germline V gene. J gave up 7 bases and V 4 bases, and 16 bases lay outside the gene matches. This CDR3 has 17 amino acids. The CDR3 sequence: CSVVPPERTGGSNEQFF. CDR3 DNA sequence: TGCAGCGTTGTCCCCCCCGAAAGGACAGGGGGGAGTAATGAGCAGTTCTTC.

The chain employs TRBV12-3 or TRBV12-4 and TRBJ2-4; D may be TRBD2 (5 bases). V lost 2 bases and J lost 12, with 14 bases in between. CDR3 length: 13 amino acids. CDR3 in DNA: TGTGCCAGCAGTTTAATCCCATCTGAGGGTCAGTACTTC. It encodes CASSLIPSEGQYF.